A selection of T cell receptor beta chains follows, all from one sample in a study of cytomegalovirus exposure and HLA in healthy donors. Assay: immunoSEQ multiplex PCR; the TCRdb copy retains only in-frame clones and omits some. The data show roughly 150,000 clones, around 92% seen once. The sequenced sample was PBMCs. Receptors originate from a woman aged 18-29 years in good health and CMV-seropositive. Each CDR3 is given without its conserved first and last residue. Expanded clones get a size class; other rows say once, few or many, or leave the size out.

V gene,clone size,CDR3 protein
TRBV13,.,ASSLGGVAGAYEQY
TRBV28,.,ASSFLEGFSYGYT
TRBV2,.,ASSVQGGTEAF
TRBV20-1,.,SAEGANEQF
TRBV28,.,ASSLAGGRADTQY
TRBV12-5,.,ASGLDYQETQY
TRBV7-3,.,ASSGGLAADTQY
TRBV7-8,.,ASSLTWTGGYGYT
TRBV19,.,ASSPQGDEQF
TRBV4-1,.,ASSQGQVRYEQY
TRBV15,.,ATSRDNRVYEQY
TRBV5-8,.,ASSTPPPRTGGYT
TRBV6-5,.,ASSLDSVGNEQF
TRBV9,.,ASSVFSTGLETQY
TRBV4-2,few,ASSYGLAAPETQY
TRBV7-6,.,ASSPLQGGEQY